The 21 T cell receptor beta chains reported below all come from one sample, sequenced in a study of identical twins. TCRdb re-called the 5' RACE reads with MiXCR, one entry per CDR3 protein. Of 570,000 or so distinct CDR3 sequences in the sample, 9% to 10% were seen once. These data also featured in a second study, about yellow fever vaccine responses in identical twins.

The sample comprised PBMCs. The receptor source for this set is a woman under 30 in good health.

This clonotype was picked up many times. V usage is TRBV11-1 and J usage is TRBJ1-1; D is perhaps TRBD1 (5 bases). This CDR3 is built from 18 residues. Germline V gene data show CDR1 as SGHAT and CDR2 as FQDESV (reference sequence). The V gene lost 4 bases and the J gene lost 2 bases, with 23 bases spanning the gap. In DNA form, the CDR3 reads TGTGCCAGCAGCTCCCTCGAGGTGGGGTACGGGGGTAACACTGAAGCTTTCTTT. Encoded protein: CASSSLEVGYGGNTEAFF.

In its sample, this clonotype was seen a few times. The V call is TRBV6-2 or TRBV6-3, the J call TRBJ2-5, with 7 bases fitting TRBD2. CDR3 length equals 17 residues. The ends lost 4 bases at V and 1 base at J; junction bases unmatched: 12. Germline V gene sequence: CDR1 MNHEY, CDR2 SVGEGT. CDR3 amino acids: CASSSRGVGRSQETQYF. CDR3 sequence (DNA): TGTGCCAGCAGTTCCCGGGGGGTGGGACGCAGCCAAGAGACCCAGTACTTC.

This rearrangement joins TRBV20-1 to TRBJ1-1; TRBD1 matches 7 bases. The junction had 4 bases not matched to a gene; V was cut back by 4 bases and J by 5 bases. CDR3 size: 12 residues. CDR1 and CDR2 from the germline V gene are DFQATT and SNEGSKA (reference sequence). This CDR3 is CSATRGGTEAFF. CDR3 coding DNA: TGCAGTGCTACCAGGGGGGGGACTGAAGCTTTCTTT.

The rearrangement joins TRBV5-1 to TRBJ2-7; D perhaps matches TRBD1 (6 bases). Germline CDR1 SGHRS, CDR2 YFSETQ. The CDR3 loop spans 14 amino acids. The germline V and J ends were trimmed by 4 bases and 3 bases, with 14 bases remaining between them. CDR3 loop: CASSPMQGSYEQYF. The CDR3 DNA reads as TGCGCCAGCAGCCCGATGCAGGGGAGCTACGAGCAGTACTTC.

This clonotype was detected many times. The V and J genes are TRBV9 and TRBJ2-3, with 10 bases identical to TRBD1. The ends lost 0 bases at V and 7 bases at J; junction bases unmatched: 2. From germline, CDR1 is SGDLS and CDR2 YYNGEE. The CDR3 consists of 14 residues. CDR3 bases: TGTGCCAGCAGCGTAGGGGACAGGGGCCATACGCAGTATTTT. This translates into CASSVGDRGHTQYF. Full variable domain (rest looked up from reference TRBV9 and TRBJ2-3): DSGVTQTPKHLITATGQRVTLRCSPRSGDLSVYWYQQSLDQGLQFLIQYYNGEERAKGNILERFSAQQFPDLHSELNLSSLELGDSALYFCASSVGDRGHTQYFGPGTRLTVL.

This chain links TRBV7-2 with TRBJ2-2; the D gene is possibly TRBD1 (6 bases). The CDR3 is made up of 16 amino acids. Trimming removed 1 base at V and 1 base at J, with 10 bases between. The germline gives CDR1 SGHTA, CDR2 FQGNSA. As DNA, the CDR3 is TGTGCCAGCAGCTTAGGACAGGTGAAGAACACCGGGGAGCTGTTTTTT. Its translation: CASSLGQVKNTGELFF.

Remarks on this clonotype: The junction does not match germline at one end; this may be a read error. This chain uses TRBV6-5 with TRBJ2-5, with D possibly matching TRBD1 (5 bases). The CDR3 is 18 amino acids. Per the germline V gene, CDR1 is MNHEY and CDR2 is SVGAGI. CDR3 residues: CASSYSSPFGHGLETRYF. In DNA, the CDR3 is TGTGCCAGCAGTTACTCATCCCCATTTGGACACGGCCTAGAGACCCGGTACTTC.

This clonotype has at least ten counts. The chain is built from TRBV20-1 and TRBJ2-3; TRBD1 matches 8 bases. This CDR3 has 14 amino acids. Germline CDR1 DFQATT, CDR2 SNEGSKA (reference sequence). V gave up 1 base and J gave up 5 bases; unmatched junction bases: 5. The CDR3 DNA reads TGCAGTGCTAGAGTTGGCAGGGGGCGAGATACGCAGTATTTT. It yields the protein CSARVGRGRDTQYF.

This clonotype was detected a few times. The V gene is TRBV4-3, the J gene TRBJ2-1, with unresolved D. This CDR3 comprises 15 residues. Trimming shortened V by 5 bases and J by 3 bases, and 14 bases separated the two germline ends. Germline V gene data show CDR1 as LGHNA and CDR2 as YSLEER. This CDR3 is CASSEARSRYNEQFF. In DNA form, the CDR3 reads TGCGCCAGCAGCGAGGCCCGGTCCCGCTACAATGAGCAGTTCTTC.

This clonotype came up a few times. This sequence joins TRBV6-1 and TRBJ2-3; D ambiguous. V was shortened by 1 base and J by 3 bases, with 11 bases between the two germline ends. CDR1 and CDR2 (germline): MNHNS, SASEGT. The CDR3 sequence is 15 residues long. Here the CDR3 reads CASSEGHPGTDTQYF. CDR3 in DNA: TGTGCCAGCAGTGAAGGACACCCCGGGACAGATACGCAGTATTTT.

Only a few counts were recorded for this clonotype. This sequence joins TRBV20-1 and TRBJ2-7, with TRBD1 as a possible D gene (6 bases). This CDR3 has 14 amino acids. Looked up from germline, CDR1 is DFQATT and CDR2 is SNEGSKA (reference sequence). Between the trimmed V and J ends, which lost 0 bases and 6 bases, there was a span of 15 bases. The CDR3 DNA reads TGCAGTGCTAGAGATGGGGGCCCTCGGGGCGAGCAGTACTTC. It is translated as CSARDGGPRGEQYF.

This clonotype was detected only a few times. The chain carries TRBV7-4 and TRBJ2-7, with 12 bases identical to TRBD2. The V gene end was trimmed by 5 bases and the J gene end by 1 base; junction bases not matched to a gene: 12. Germline lookup yields CDR1 SGHVT and CDR2 SQSDAQ. The CDR3 length is 18 residues. The CDR3 DNA reads TGTGCCAGCAGCCACCCTGGGACTAGCGGGCCAGATTCCTACGAGCAGTACTTC. Protein: CASSHPGTSGPDSYEQYF.

Ten or more counts support this clonotype. The V gene is TRBV5-1, the J gene TRBJ2-5, with 9 bases aligning to TRBD1. CDR1 is SGHRS, CDR2 YFSETQ, per germline. J gave up 1 base and V 4 bases, and 5 bases lay outside the gene matches. The CDR3 spans 15 residues. The CDR3 DNA is TGCGCCAGCAGCCCCGGGACAGGGCTCCAAGAGACCCAGTACTTC. Translated: CASSPGTGLQETQYF.

The chain combines TRBV4-3 with TRBJ2-7; TRBD2 is a possible D gene (6 bases). Germline CDR1 is LGHNA and CDR2 is YSLEER. The V end was cut by 0 bases, the J end by 2 bases, with 17 bases between. The CDR3 runs to 17 residues. The CDR3 nucleotides read TGCGCCAGCAGCCAAGATCGGGGAGGCGGGAACCCCTACGAGCAGTACTTC. Amino acids: CASSQDRGGGNPYEQYF.

The sample holds many counts of this clonotype. The genes are TRBV20-1 and TRBJ2-3; 12 bases agree with TRBD2. CDR1 is DFQATT, CDR2 SNEGSKA, per germline (reference sequence). After removal of 6 bases from V and 3 bases from J, the junction contained 7 bases not matched to a gene. The CDR3 spans 15 residues. As DNA, the CDR3 is TGCAGTGCCCGACCCGGACTAGCGGGAACAGATACGCAGTATTTT. It specifies CSARPGLAGTDTQYF.

The V gene is TRBV3-1, the J gene TRBJ2-5; D unclear. The CDR3 is 13 amino acids. V lost 1 base and J 4 bases, leaving 7 bases between the germline ends. Germline V gene lookup returns CDR1 LGHDT and CDR2 YNNKEL (reference sequence). CDR3 sequence reads: CASSQVLPETQYF. The CDR3 DNA reads TGTGCCAGCAGCCAAGTATTACCAGAGACCCAGTACTTC.

This clonotype has just a few counts. The rearrangement uses TRBV20-1 and TRBJ2-5, with unresolved D. Germline V lookup: CDR1 DFQATT, CDR2 SNEGSKA (reference sequence). V shed 0 bases and J shed 9 bases, with 14 bases lying between them. The CDR3 has 13 amino acids. Written as DNA, the CDR3 is TGCAGTGCTAGAGATCATCCAGGCAGGCCCCAGTACTTC. Translation gives CSARDHPGRPQYF.

The rearrangement uses TRBV27 and TRBJ2-2; D is perhaps TRBD1 (6 bases). Trimming shortened V by 8 bases and J by 2 bases, and 9 bases separated the two germline ends. Germline CDR1 and CDR2: MNHEY and SMNVEV (reference sequence). This CDR3 is 13 amino acids long. CDR3 protein: CASGQPNTGELFF. The CDR3 DNA sequence: TGTGCCAGCGGACAGCCTAACACCGGGGAGCTGTTTTTT.

This clonotype was counted many times. The chain recombines TRBV11-1 with TRBJ2-5; 11 positions agree with TRBD2. CDR3 size: 18 residues. The germline CDR1 and CDR2 sequences are SGHAT and FQDESV (reference sequence). V lost 4 bases to trimming and J lost 2 bases; unmatched junction nucleotides: 12. The CDR3 region has the DNA TGTGCCAGCAGCTCACTTCCCGGGACTAGCGGATTTCAAGAGACCCAGTACTTC. This translates into CASSSLPGTSGFQETQYF.

The rearrangement links TRBV30 to TRBJ2-3; no definite D call. The germline CDR1 and CDR2 sequences are GTSNPN and SVGIG (reference sequence). Trimming pared 5 bases from V and 6 bases from J, leaving 9 bases between. The CDR3 runs to 11 residues. In DNA form, the CDR3 reads TGTGCCTGGGGGCACTGGGATACGCAGTATTTT. Residues: CAWGHWDTQYF. Full variable domain (rest looked up from reference TRBV30 and TRBJ2-3): SQTIHQWPATLVQPVGSPLSLECTVEGTSNPNLYWYRQAAGRGLQLLFYSVGIGQISSEVPQNLSASRPQDRQFILSSKKLLLSDSGFYLCAWGHWDTQYFGPGTRLTVL.

This clonotype was counted only a few times. The chain recombines TRBV20-1 with TRBJ2-1; TRBD2 matches at 14 bases. Germline V gene lookup returns CDR1 DFQATT and CDR2 SNEGSKA (reference sequence). V gave up 5 bases and J gave up 1 base; unmatched junction bases: 7. This CDR3 has 17 amino acids. The CDR3 sequence is CSASTSGRAGSYNEQFF. The DNA for the CDR3 is TGCAGTGCTTCGACTAGCGGGAGGGCCGGGTCCTACAATGAGCAGTTCTTC.